The TCR beta chain under discussion was sequenced for a study of T cells in localized non-small cell lung cancer. General study findings and limits: Among the top 100 tumor clones, a median approximately 62 appeared in adjacent lung. One tumor region alone was sequenced, and heterogeneity therefore remains possible. Compared with tumor, uninvolved adjacent lung displayed greater T cell clonality, ranking highest overall.

A word on this clone: What it recognizes is unknown.

V dropped 4 bases and J dropped 0; count of bases not matched to a gene: 9. The germline gives CDR1 SGHDT, CDR2 YYEEEE. This CDR3 has 16 amino acids. Data came from immunoSEQ multiplex PCR; TCRdb stores just in-frame clones and leaves some out. This repertoire shows approximately 70,000 clones, approximately 80% found once; its top ten account for approximately 4.7%. This receptor was obtained from a man aged 40-75 years with stage II lung adenocarcinoma. The sequenced sample was PBMCs, obtained before any cancer treatment. V is TRBV5-6 and J is TRBJ1-1, with 7 bases fitting TRBD1. The CDR3 coding sequence is TGTGCCAGCAGCATGGGACAGCTTAACATGAACACTGAAGCTTTCTTT. Its translation is CASSMGQLNMNTEAFF.